Reported below is one T cell receptor beta chain. This specimen comes from a study of blood T cell repertoires in COVID-19. Overall study context: The United States, Italy and Spain provided the acute and convalescent COVID-19 samples. Nucleic acid was either cDNA or gDNA, and it came from T cells, B-cell-depleted T cells, or PBMCs.

Per the study methods: Estimation of nucleated cell counts relied on the amplification of reference gene primers. Sequencing used immunoSEQ multiplex PCR; TCRdb keeps in-frame clones, though not all of them. The V and J calls and clone size were taken over from that table, and D and trimming were inferred from the DNA. The sample records under 65,000 clones, around 90% being singletons. Per germline, CDR1 LNHDA and CDR2 SQIVND (reference sequence). CDR3 length equals 14 residues. Trimming pared 1 base from V and 9 bases from J, leaving 13 bases between. This rearrangement joins TRBV19 to TRBJ2-1; no firm D call. Sequencing was carried out using peripheral blood. The TCR was taken from a woman over 75 with active COVID-19. The CDR3 DNA follows: TGTGCCAGTAGTATAGTCCAGGAATCGGCTGAGCAGTTCTTC. Translated: CASSIVQESAEQFF.